This T cell receptor (beta chain) was recorded in a study of Ad26.COV2.S vaccination and SARS-CoV-2 variants. This CDR3 is 15 amino acids long. The V gene end was trimmed by 4 bases and the J gene end by 5 bases; junction bases not matched to a gene: 10. Germline CDR1 reads SGHRS; CDR2 reads YFSETQ. Assay used: immunoSEQ multiplex PCR; TCRdb lists only in-frame clones, some missing. The table has about 680,000 clones, more than 70% seen once. The treatment was: roughly 18 received Ad26.COV2.S at low or high dose, single or two shots; about five received placebo; per-sample allocation not given. Samples were taken on day 63 after the first vaccine or placebo injection. Vaccine was an Ad26 vector expressing Wuhan-strain SARS-CoV-2 spike.

This receptor was obtained from a person between 18 and 60 years old who received the Ad26.COV2.S COVID-19 vaccine or a placebo. The V call is TRBV5-1, the J call TRBJ2-5, with 8 positions matching TRBD2. The sequenced sample was peripheral blood, obtained in a trial of Ad26.COV2.S vaccine versus placebo. CDR3 sequence reads: CASSTTGTRMETQYF. CDR3 sequence (DNA): TGCGCCAGCAGCACCACCGGGACTAGGATGGAGACCCAGTACTTC.